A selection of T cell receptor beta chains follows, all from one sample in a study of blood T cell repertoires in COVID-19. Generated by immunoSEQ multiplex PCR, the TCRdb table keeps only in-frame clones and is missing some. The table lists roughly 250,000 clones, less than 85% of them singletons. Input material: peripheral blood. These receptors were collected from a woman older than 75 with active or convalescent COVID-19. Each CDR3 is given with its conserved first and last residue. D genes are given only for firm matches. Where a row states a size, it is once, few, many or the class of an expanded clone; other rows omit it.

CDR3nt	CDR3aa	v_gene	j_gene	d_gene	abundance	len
TGTGCCAGCTCACCACTCAGTATAGGGGACTATGGCTACACCTTC	CASSPLSIGDYGYTF	TRBV18	TRBJ1-2	NA	NA	15
TGCGCCAGCAGTAGGGACAGGGGGCTCGGTCAGCCCCAGCATTTT	CASSRDRGLGQPQHF	TRBV10-2	TRBJ1-5	TRBD1	NA	15
TGTGCCAGCAAACCCGGGGGACAGCTCCTGTATGGCTACACCTTC	CASKPGGQLLYGYTF	TRBV28	TRBJ1-2	TRBD1	NA	15
TGCGCCAGCAGCTTGGAACAGGGGGCCAATTCACCCCTCCACTTT	CASSLEQGANSPLHF	TRBV5-1	TRBJ1-6	TRBD1	NA	15
TGTGCCATCAGTGACGGGATGGGGGAGCTGTTTTTT	CAISDGMGELFF	TRBV10-3	TRBJ2-2	NA	NA	12
TGTGCCATCAGCGGACAGGGGAGTGAAAAACTGTTTTTT	CAISGQGSEKLFF	TRBV10-3	TRBJ1-4	TRBD1	few	13
TGTGCCAGCAGCCAAGAAGGGACAGGGCTTGGCTATGGCTACACCTTC	CASSQEGTGLGYGYTF	TRBV14	TRBJ1-2	TRBD1	NA	16
TGTGCCAGCAGCGTAGGGGTAGGAGTTCTTGATTCCTACGAGCAGTACTTC	CASSVGVGVLDSYEQYF	TRBV9	TRBJ2-7	NA	once	17
TGTGCCAGCAGCGTAGGTCTCTATGATGGCTACACCTTC	CASSVGLYDGYTF	TRBV9	TRBJ1-2	NA	once	13
TGTGCCAGCAGTGGTCTCGGACAGGTGTTCTCTGGGGCCAACGTCCTGACTTTC	CASSGLGQVFSGANVLTF	TRBV25-1	TRBJ2-6	TRBD1	NA	18
TGTGCCAGCAGCTTAGCGCGCCAAGTCAGGGGAATTCAGTACTTC	CASSLARQVRGIQYF	TRBV7-2	TRBJ2-4	NA	NA	15
TGTGCCTGGAGGGTACAGGGGTTACCCTACGAGCAGTACTTC	CAWRVQGLPYEQYF	TRBV30	TRBJ2-7	TRBD1	NA	14
TGTGCCACCGGACAGGGGGCACCTAGTGAGCAGTTCTTC	CATGQGAPSEQFF	TRBV6-5	TRBJ2-1	TRBD1	NA	13
TGTGCCAGCACCGACATGAACTATGGCTACACCTTC	CASTDMNYGYTF	TRBV28	TRBJ1-2	NA	NA	12
TGTGCCACCAGTGGCACCCTTTCTAGCGATAATGAGCAGTTCTTC	CATSGTLSSDNEQFF	TRBV24-1	TRBJ2-1	NA	NA	15
TGCGCCAGCTCCACAGGGGGCGGGGAGACCCAGTACTTC	CASSTGGGETQYF	TRBV5-1	TRBJ2-5	TRBD1	few	13
TGTGCCAGCAGTTTCGCTAGCGGGAGGAAAGCGGATACGCAGTATTTT	CASSFASGRKADTQYF	TRBV27	TRBJ2-3	TRBD2	NA	16
TGTGCCATCAGTGATTTGGGGCGGGGAGACTATGGCTACACCTTC	CAISDLGRGDYGYTF	TRBV10-3	TRBJ1-2	NA	NA	15
TGTGCCAGCAGTCAGGATCAGAACACTGAAGCTTTCTTT	CASSQDQNTEAFF	TRBV28	TRBJ1-1	NA	NA	13
TGTGCCAGCAAACGCACGGCAGGGGGCCGGAACACTGAAGCTTTCTTT	CASKRTAGGRNTEAFF	TRBV5-4	TRBJ1-1	TRBD1	NA	16
TGTGCCAGTAGCCCCCACGGTGAGAGAGGGTACGAGCAGTACTTC	CASSPHGERGYEQYF	TRBV19	TRBJ2-7	NA	NA	15
TGCAGCGTTGATTTGCGGGCCCCGGAGTACACCATATATTTT	CSVDLRAPEYTIYF	TRBV29-1	TRBJ1-3	NA	NA	14
TGTGCCAGCCGGGGACTAGCGGGAGGAAGTACGCAGTATTTT	CASRGLAGGSTQYF	TRBV27	TRBJ2-3	TRBD2	NA	14
TGCAGTGCCCCCGCGGGAGAGACCCAGTACTTC	CSAPAGETQYF	TRBV20-1	TRBJ2-5	NA	NA	11
TGTGCCAGCAGCCAAGCATACAGGGGGCAGGATGAAAAACTGTTTTTT	CASSQAYRGQDEKLFF	TRBV4-2	TRBJ1-4	TRBD1	NA	16
TGCGCCAGCAGCTTGGCCGATGGGAGGCAGAACACTGAAGCTTTCTTT	CASSLADGRQNTEAFF	TRBV5-1	TRBJ1-1	NA	NA	16
TGTGCCAGCAGCCAAGGGACAGGGGGCGAGCAGTACTTC	CASSQGTGGEQYF	TRBV3-1/TRBV3-2	TRBJ2-7	TRBD1	NA	13
TGTGCCAGCAGTGACAAAGGACAGGGAAGCAATCAGCCCCAGCATTTT	CASSDKGQGSNQPQHF	TRBV6-1	TRBJ1-5	TRBD1	few	16
TGTGCCAGCAGCCAAGCCGACAGGGGGCGGAGGGGAGCTTTCTTT	CASSQADRGRRGAFF	TRBV3-1/TRBV3-2	TRBJ1-1	TRBD1	NA	15
TGTGCCAGTAGTATTTTTTCCGAGGGATACGGAGGAAACTATGGCTACACCTTC	CASSIFSEGYGGNYGYTF	TRBV19	TRBJ1-2	NA	NA	18
TGTGCCAGCTCACCATCGGCGGGTATGTCGGGTGGCTACACCTTC	CASSPSAGMSGGYTF	TRBV18	TRBJ1-2	NA	NA	15
TGTGCCAGTAGTCCACACAGGGTGATTAACTATGGCTACACCTTC	CASSPHRVINYGYTF	TRBV19	TRBJ1-2	NA	once	15
TGCGCCAGCAGCCAAGTAGGGGCGACTAGCGGGAGCTCCTACAATGAGCAGTTCTTC	CASSQVGATSGSSYNEQFF	TRBV4-1	TRBJ2-1	TRBD2	NA	19
TGTGCCAGCTCACAATCCGGGACAGGGGATGGCTACACCTTC	CASSQSGTGDGYTF	TRBV18	TRBJ1-2	TRBD1	NA	14
TGTGCCAGCAGTAACCCCTCGGGCAGGGGGCGGGAAAAACTGTTTTTT	CASSNPSGRGREKLFF	TRBV27	TRBJ1-4	TRBD1	NA	16
TGTGCCACCAGTGAGGGGGGGGACATAAATGGCTACACCTTC	CATSEGGDINGYTF	TRBV24-1	TRBJ1-2	NA	many	14
TGTGCCAGCAGCCAAGATACACAGGGGGGGGCAGATACGCAGTATTTT	CASSQDTQGGADTQYF	TRBV3-1/TRBV3-2	TRBJ2-3	NA	NA	16
TGTGCCAGCAGTGGGGGCAGGGTGGGCAATCAGCCCCAGCATTTT	CASSGGRVGNQPQHF	TRBV2	TRBJ1-5	NA	NA	15
TGTGCCATCAGTTCCCTACAGAGGGTGGCTGAAGCTTTCTTT	CAISSLQRVAEAFF	TRBV10-3	TRBJ1-1	NA	NA	14
TGTGCCAGCGGCGGTGGGCGGGGGGGCCCCACCGGGGAGCTGTTTTTT	CASGGGRGGPTGELFF	TRBV2	TRBJ2-2	TRBD2	few	16
TGTGCCAGCAGCCAAGGGGGCAGGGTTGCTTTCTTT	CASSQGGRVAFF	TRBV3-1/TRBV3-2	TRBJ1-1	NA	NA	12
TGCAGTGCTAGTATGACTAGCGGGCTGTACGAGCAGTACTTC	CSASMTSGLYEQYF	TRBV20-1	TRBJ2-7	TRBD2	NA	14
TGTGCCAGTAGTATGACTAGCGGGAACACAGATACGCAGTATTTT	CASSMTSGNTDTQYF	TRBV19	TRBJ2-3	TRBD2	NA	15
TGTGCCAGCAGTTCACAGCCTCAAGAGACCCAGTACTTC	CASSSQPQETQYF	TRBV28	TRBJ2-5	NA	NA	13
TGTGCGACCCGGGGGGCTGGAAACACCATATATTTT	CATRGAGNTIYF	TRBV12-3/TRBV12-4	TRBJ1-3	NA	NA	12
TGTGCCATCAGGTACGGACTAGCGAAAAACAATGAGCAGTTCTTC	CAIRYGLAKNNEQFF	TRBV10-3	TRBJ2-1	TRBD2	NA	15
TGTGCCACCAGTGATGACCGGGACAGGGGGGGCTACACCTTC	CATSDDRDRGGYTF	TRBV24-1	TRBJ1-2	TRBD1	NA	14
TGCGCCAGCAGTGAGGTGACCTTGAGGGGGACTGAAGCTTTCTTT	CASSEVTLRGTEAFF	TRBV10-1	TRBJ1-1	NA	NA	15
TGTGCCAGCGGACTGGAACCCAATCAGCCCCAGCATTTT	CASGLEPNQPQHF	TRBV2	TRBJ1-5	NA	NA	13
TGCGCCAGCAGATCGGCTGGGCACCTCTATGAAAAACTGTTTTTT	CASRSAGHLYEKLFF	TRBV5-1	TRBJ1-4	NA	NA	15
TGTGCCAGCACAACCGGGACAGCCCAGAGGGAGACCCAGTACTTC	CASTTGTAQRETQYF	TRBV6-5	TRBJ2-5	TRBD1	NA	15
TGTGCCAGCAGTGAAGCGGTGCGGGGGGGCACCCTCCACTTT	CASSEAVRGGTLHF	TRBV2	TRBJ1-6	NA	NA	14
TGTGCCAGCAGCTTGGCGGGACAGTCATCTTACAATGAGCAGTTCTTC	CASSLAGQSSYNEQFF	TRBV5-5	TRBJ2-1	TRBD1	few	16
TGTGCCAGCAGCTCCGACCCCGACAGGGGGTCCTACAATGAGCAGTTCTTC	CASSSDPDRGSYNEQFF	TRBV11-2	TRBJ2-1	TRBD1	NA	17
TGCGCCAGCAGCCAAGATTTCCAAAACACCATATATTTT	CASSQDFQNTIYF	TRBV4-1	TRBJ1-3	NA	once	13